This is a list of T cell receptor beta chains from one sample in a study of shared T cell receptors in the human thymus. Clones were read by immunoSEQ multiplex PCR, and TCRdb kept only the in-frame ones, dropping some. Of hundreds of thousands of clones in the sample, 70% to 90% were seen once. A further study also used this sample, focusing on human thymus T cells.

The material sequenced was thymocytes. The receptors were gathered from a boy under two years old with a congenital heart defect. Both conserved end residues are part of each CDR3. Fields, in order: V gene, J gene, clone size, D gene, CDR3 protein, CDR3 DNA. A D gene is named only where the DNA matches it firmly. Clone sizes are given selectively: once, few, many, or a class where the clone is expanded.

v_gene: TRBV9
j_gene: TRBJ1-1
abundance: NA
d_gene: TRBD1
CDR3aa: CASSVVFSLGQGEAFF
CDR3nt: TGTGCCAGCAGCGTAGTGTTTTCTTTGGGACAGGGTGAAGCTTTCTTT

v_gene: TRBV4-1
j_gene: TRBJ2-3
abundance: NA
d_gene: NA
CDR3aa: CASSQDRDFTDTQYF
CDR3nt: TGCGCCAGCAGCCAAGACAGGGACTTCACAGATACGCAGTATTTT

v_gene: TRBV5-1
j_gene: TRBJ1-1
abundance: few
d_gene: NA
CDR3aa: CASSGGEREAFF
CDR3nt: TGCGCCAGCAGCGGGGGGGAGCGGGAAGCTTTCTTT

v_gene: TRBV19
j_gene: TRBJ1-1
abundance: NA
d_gene: NA
CDR3aa: CASTGKGNTEAFF
CDR3nt: TGTGCCAGCACAGGGAAGGGCAACACTGAAGCTTTCTTT

v_gene: TRBV5-6
j_gene: TRBJ2-7
abundance: NA
d_gene: NA
CDR3aa: CASSLNTVNYEQYF
CDR3nt: TGTGCCAGCAGCTTGAATACGGTAAACTACGAGCAGTACTTC

v_gene: TRBV7-2
j_gene: TRBJ1-3
abundance: NA
d_gene: NA
CDR3aa: CASSLARGVVANTIYF
CDR3nt: TGTGCCAGCAGCTTAGCGCGGGGGGTTGTGGCAAACACCATATATTTT

v_gene: TRBV10-3
j_gene: TRBJ2-5
abundance: NA
d_gene: NA
CDR3aa: CAISELQPEEVRLETQYF
CDR3nt: TGTGCCATCAGTGAGCTACAGCCGGAGGAGGTCAGACTAGAGACCCAGTACTTC

v_gene: TRBV6-5
j_gene: TRBJ2-7
abundance: NA
d_gene: TRBD1
CDR3aa: CASSYYTGDYEQYF
CDR3nt: TGTGCCAGCAGTTACTATACAGGGGATTACGAGCAGTACTTC

v_gene: TRBV15
j_gene: TRBJ1-6
abundance: NA
d_gene: TRBD1
CDR3aa: CATSLGQAGNSPLHF
CDR3nt: TGTGCCACCAGCCTGGGACAGGCTGGCAATTCACCCCTCCACTTT

v_gene: TRBV30
j_gene: TRBJ2-2
abundance: NA
d_gene: TRBD2
CDR3aa: CAWTLGGDVGELFF
CDR3nt: TGTGCCTGGACTCTGGGAGGGGACGTCGGGGAGCTGTTTTTT

v_gene: TRBV7-3
j_gene: TRBJ2-7
abundance: NA
d_gene: NA
CDR3aa: CASSHGVMGEQYF
CDR3nt: TGTGCCAGCAGCCACGGGGTTATGGGGGAGCAGTACTTC

v_gene: TRBV15
j_gene: TRBJ2-7
abundance: NA
d_gene: NA
CDR3aa: CATSSIAGASFHEQYF
CDR3nt: TGTGCCACCAGCAGCATTGCGGGGGCGTCATTCCACGAGCAGTACTTC

v_gene: TRBV4-3
j_gene: TRBJ1-6
abundance: few
d_gene: TRBD1
CDR3aa: CASSQFWGVPGTGGNSPLHF
CDR3nt: TGCGCCAGCAGCCAATTTTGGGGGGTCCCCGGGACAGGGGGCAATTCACCCCTCCACTTT

v_gene: TRBV29-1
j_gene: TRBJ1-1
abundance: NA
d_gene: TRBD1
CDR3aa: CSAGQEVPEAFF
CDR3nt: TGCAGCGCGGGACAGGAGGTCCCTGAAGCTTTCTTT

v_gene: TRBV29-1
j_gene: TRBJ2-1
abundance: NA
d_gene: TRBD2
CDR3aa: CSVEGLADSYNEQFF
CDR3nt: TGCAGCGTTGAGGGACTAGCGGACTCCTACAATGAGCAGTTCTTC

v_gene: TRBV6-6
j_gene: TRBJ2-7
abundance: NA
d_gene: NA
CDR3aa: CASSYFIQGNEQYF
CDR3nt: TGTGCCAGCAGTTACTTTATCCAGGGGAACGAGCAGTACTTC

v_gene: TRBV14
j_gene: TRBJ2-3
abundance: NA
d_gene: NA
CDR3aa: CASSQDLPADTQYF
CDR3nt: TGTGCCAGCAGCCAAGATCTCCCCGCAGATACGCAGTATTTT

v_gene: TRBV5-4
j_gene: TRBJ1-1
abundance: NA
d_gene: NA
CDR3aa: CASSLTGTGPAEAFF
CDR3nt: TGTGCCAGCAGCTTGACAGGGACGGGACCAGCTGAAGCTTTCTTT

v_gene: TRBV14
j_gene: TRBJ2-1
abundance: NA
d_gene: TRBD2
CDR3aa: CASSQGLLRGRRFDEQFF
CDR3nt: TGTGCCAGCAGCCAAGGCCTCCTGCGCGGGAGGCGGTTCGATGAGCAGTTCTTC

v_gene: TRBV30
j_gene: TRBJ1-2
abundance: NA
d_gene: TRBD1
CDR3aa: CAWSAGTGDNYGYTF
CDR3nt: TGTGCCTGGAGTGCAGGGACAGGTGACAACTATGGCTACACCTTC

v_gene: TRBV28
j_gene: TRBJ2-7
abundance: NA
d_gene: NA
CDR3aa: CASSLPPPDSAKDYEQYF
CDR3nt: TGTGCCAGCAGTCTCCCCCCACCCGACAGCGCGAAGGACTACGAGCAGTACTTC

v_gene: TRBV4-3
j_gene: TRBJ1-5
abundance: NA
d_gene: NA
CDR3aa: CASSQDGGGEPQHF
CDR3nt: TGCGCCAGCAGCCAAGATGGGGGGGGCGAGCCCCAGCATTTT

v_gene: TRBV13
j_gene: TRBJ1-2
abundance: NA
d_gene: NA
CDR3aa: CASSLGGRSHGYTF
CDR3nt: TGTGCCAGCAGCTTAGGGGGGCGGAGTCATGGCTACACCTTC

v_gene: TRBV27
j_gene: TRBJ2-2
abundance: NA
d_gene: NA
CDR3aa: CASSPGDTGELFF
CDR3nt: TGTGCCAGCAGTCCAGGGGACACCGGGGAGCTGTTTTTT

v_gene: TRBV28
j_gene: TRBJ2-2
abundance: few
d_gene: NA
CDR3aa: CASYRGTGLGREGGTGELFF
CDR3nt: TGTGCCAGCTATCGCGGGACAGGGCTCGGCCGGGAGGGCGGAACCGGGGAGCTGTTTTTT

v_gene: TRBV5-4
j_gene: TRBJ2-1
abundance: NA
d_gene: TRBD2
CDR3aa: CASTLGGSGANEQFF
CDR3nt: TGTGCCAGCACCCTCGGGGGTAGCGGGGCCAATGAGCAGTTCTTC

v_gene: TRBV2
j_gene: TRBJ1-4
abundance: NA
d_gene: NA
CDR3aa: CASSESRQDNEKLFF
CDR3nt: TGTGCCAGCAGTGAAAGTAGACAGGACAATGAAAAACTGTTTTTT

v_gene: TRBV5-6
j_gene: TRBJ2-2
abundance: NA
d_gene: NA
CDR3aa: CASTQGPAGLAGELFF
CDR3nt: TGTGCCAGCACCCAGGGGCCGGCAGGGCTGGCCGGGGAGCTGTTTTTT

v_gene: TRBV27
j_gene: TRBJ2-1
abundance: NA
d_gene: TRBD2
CDR3aa: CASSSAGRGNEQFF
CDR3nt: TGTGCCAGCAGTTCCGCCGGGAGGGGCAATGAGCAGTTCTTC

v_gene: TRBV5-6
j_gene: TRBJ2-7
abundance: NA
d_gene: TRBD1
CDR3aa: CASSGDRGGYYEQYF
CDR3nt: TGTGCCAGCAGCGGCGACAGGGGGGGCTACTACGAGCAGTACTTC

v_gene: TRBV28
j_gene: TRBJ1-5
abundance: NA
d_gene: NA
CDR3aa: CASTLEPQHF
CDR3nt: TGTGCCAGCACGTTAGAGCCCCAGCATTTT

v_gene: TRBV30
j_gene: TRBJ2-1
abundance: once
d_gene: TRBD2
CDR3aa: CAWSYRAGAANEQFF
CDR3nt: TGTGCCTGGAGTTACAGAGCGGGAGCAGCCAATGAGCAGTTCTTC

v_gene: TRBV7-8
j_gene: TRBJ2-3
abundance: NA
d_gene: TRBD1
CDR3aa: CASSLLRDRSTDTQYF
CDR3nt: TGTGCCAGCAGCTTACTCCGGGACAGGAGCACAGATACGCAGTATTTT

v_gene: TRBV6-4
j_gene: TRBJ2-3
abundance: NA
d_gene: NA
CDR3aa: CASSQYREGTQYF
CDR3nt: TGTGCCAGCAGTCAATACAGGGAGGGTACGCAGTATTTT

v_gene: TRBV9
j_gene: TRBJ1-2
abundance: NA
d_gene: TRBD1
CDR3aa: CASSAADRSYGYTF
CDR3nt: TGTGCCAGCAGCGCCGCGGACAGGAGCTATGGCTACACCTTC

v_gene: TRBV2
j_gene: TRBJ1-2
abundance: NA
d_gene: NA
CDR3aa: CASSGDYRDHNYGYTF
CDR3nt: TGTGCCAGCAGTGGCGACTACAGGGATCACAACTATGGCTACACCTTC

v_gene: TRBV14
j_gene: TRBJ2-7
abundance: NA
d_gene: TRBD1
CDR3aa: CASSQGTGFTYEQYF
CDR3nt: TGTGCCAGCAGCCAAGGGACAGGGTTTACCTACGAGCAGTACTTC

v_gene: TRBV7-2
j_gene: TRBJ1-6
abundance: once
d_gene: NA
CDR3aa: CASSLVKGLNSPLHF
CDR3nt: TGTGCCAGCAGCTTAGTCAAGGGGCTGAATTCACCCCTCCACTTT

v_gene: TRBV15
j_gene: TRBJ1-5
abundance: once
d_gene: NA
CDR3aa: CATSRDFVPQHF
CDR3nt: TGTGCCACCAGCAGAGATTTCGTGCCCCAGCATTTT

v_gene: TRBV28
j_gene: TRBJ2-1
abundance: NA
d_gene: TRBD2
CDR3aa: CASDPRTSPLDEQFF
CDR3nt: TGTGCCAGCGACCCCCGGACTAGCCCTCTCGATGAGCAGTTCTTC

v_gene: TRBV19
j_gene: TRBJ2-6
abundance: NA
d_gene: TRBD2
CDR3aa: CASSMGTSGSAGANVLTF
CDR3nt: TGTGCCAGTAGTATGGGGACTAGCGGGAGTGCCGGGGCCAACGTCCTGACTTTC

v_gene: TRBV5-1
j_gene: TRBJ1-4
abundance: once
d_gene: TRBD1
CDR3aa: CASSSGQGATEKLFF
CDR3nt: TGCGCCAGCAGCTCCGGACAGGGGGCGACTGAAAAACTGTTTTTT